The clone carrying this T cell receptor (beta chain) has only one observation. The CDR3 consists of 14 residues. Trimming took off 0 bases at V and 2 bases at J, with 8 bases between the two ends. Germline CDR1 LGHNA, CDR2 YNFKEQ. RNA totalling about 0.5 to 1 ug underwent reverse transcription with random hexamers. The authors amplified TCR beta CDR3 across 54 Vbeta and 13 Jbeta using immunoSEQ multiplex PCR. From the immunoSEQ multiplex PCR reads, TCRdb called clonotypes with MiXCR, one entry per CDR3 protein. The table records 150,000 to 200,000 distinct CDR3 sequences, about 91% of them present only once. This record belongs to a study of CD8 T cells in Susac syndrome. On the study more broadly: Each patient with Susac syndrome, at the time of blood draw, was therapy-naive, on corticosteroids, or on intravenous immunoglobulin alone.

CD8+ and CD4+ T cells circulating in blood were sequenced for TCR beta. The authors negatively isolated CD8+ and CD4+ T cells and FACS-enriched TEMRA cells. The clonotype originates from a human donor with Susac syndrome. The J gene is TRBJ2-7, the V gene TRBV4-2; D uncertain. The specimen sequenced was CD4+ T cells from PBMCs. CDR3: CASSQDKHPYEQYF. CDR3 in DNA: TGTGCCAGCAGCCAAGATAAACATCCCTACGAGCAGTACTTC.